Below, 17 T cell receptor beta chains from the same sample are listed, as sequenced in a study of blood T cell repertoires in COVID-19. The repertoire was sequenced with immunoSEQ multiplex PCR; TCRdb's copy has only in-frame clones and lacks some. The data show about 140,000 clones, more than 75% seen once. Sequencing was performed on peripheral blood. The receptors shown here come from a man aged 50 to 59 who had recovered from COVID-19.

V is TRBV11-3 and J is TRBJ2-3, with 8 bases matching TRBD1. With V trimmed by 5 bases and J by 2 bases, 6 bases remained unmatched. Per the germline V gene, CDR1 is SGHNT and CDR2 is YENEEA. The CDR3 covers 15 residues. CDR3 amino acids: CASSPRDRNTDTQYF. The CDR3 region has the DNA TGTGCCAGCAGCCCCCGGGACAGGAACACAGATACGCAGTATTTT.

The table lists this clone with a count of one. The chain employs TRBV11-2 and TRBJ2-1, with a possible D match to TRBD1 (5 bases). In germline, CDR1 is SGHAT, CDR2 FQNNGV. The CDR3 is made up of 14 amino acids. Trimming removed 1 base from V and 3 bases from J, with 7 bases in between. The CDR3 nucleotides are TGTGCCAGCAGCTTAGGACAGCGCTACAATGAGCAGTTCTTC. Its protein is CASSLGQRYNEQFF.

V and J are TRBV11-2 and TRBJ2-4; TRBD2 aligns across 15 bases. After removal of 4 bases from V and 9 bases from J, the junction contained 10 bases not matched to a gene. The CDR3 is 17 amino acids. Germline V CDR1 and CDR2: SGHAT, FQNNGV. The CDR3 loop is CASSSSRTSGGEVIQYF. As DNA, the CDR3 is TGTGCCAGCAGCTCATCTCGGACTAGCGGGGGGGAGGTCATTCAGTACTTC. The full variable domain, with the rest looked up from reference TRBV11-2 and TRBJ2-4, is EAGVAQSPRYKIIEKRQSVAFWCNPISGHATLYWYQQILGQGPKLLIQFQNNGVVDDSQLPKDRFSAERLKGVDSTLKIQPAKLEDSAVYLCASSSSRTSGGEVIQYFGAGTRLSVL.

The gene calls are TRBV2 and TRBJ2-5; 8 nucleotides agree with TRBD1. Germline CDR1 SNHLY, CDR2 FYNNEI. This CDR3 spans 15 amino acids. The V gene end was trimmed by 7 bases and the J gene end by 1 base; junction bases not matched to a gene: 8. The CDR3 bases are TGTGCCAGCACTTGGACAGGGTCGTTCCAAGAGACCCAGTACTTC. It yields the protein CASTWTGSFQETQYF.

About this clone: Other DNA sequences of this sample code for an identical CDR3. Written as DNA, the CDR3 is TGTGCCAGCAGTGAATTTAGGAACACTGAAGCTTTCTTT. Amino acids: CASSEFRNTEAFF. This chain joins TRBV2 and TRBJ1-1; D is ambiguous. Germline V gene lookup returns CDR1 SNHLY and CDR2 FYNNEI. The CDR3 sequence is 13 residues long. Trimming left V 2 bases short and J 1 base short, with 5 bases between.

This clone has only a few counts. At the DNA level, this CDR3 is encoded by other sequences in the same sample as well. For the CDR3, the DNA is TGTGCCAGCAGCTTAGGCGGTCGCAATCAGCCCCAGCATTTT. Its protein is CASSLGGRNQPQHF. V gene TRBV7-2 combines with J gene TRBJ1-5, with D uncertain. Germline CDR1 is SGHTA and CDR2 is FQGNSA. The ends were cut back, 1 base at V and 2 bases at J, with 6 bases in the middle. The CDR3 runs to 14 residues. Combining the CDR3 with reference TRBV7-2 and TRBJ1-5 gives the whole variable domain GAGVSQSPSNKVTEKGKDVELRCDPISGHTALYWYRQSLGQGLEFLIYFQGNSAPDKSGLPSDRFSAERTGGSVSTLTIQRTQQEDSAVYLCASSLGGRNQPQHFGDGTRLSIL.

This rearrangement joins TRBV4-3 to TRBJ2-1; maybe TRBD1 (7 bases). Germline V CDR1 and CDR2: LGHNA, YSLEER. V gave up 0 bases and J gave up 8 bases, with 17 bases separating them. CDR3 length: 16 amino acids. The CDR3 DNA sequence: TGCGCCAGCAGCCAAGATCCCCAGGGGGGATACGATGAGCAGTTCTTC. This codes for CASSQDPQGGYDEQFF.

This rearrangement joins TRBV23-1 to TRBJ2-6; D might be TRBD2 (5 bases). TRBV23-1 qualifies as an ORF whose function is uncertain. This CDR3 spans 16 amino acids. The germline V and J ends were trimmed by 3 bases and 0 bases, with 9 bases remaining between them. The CDR3 nucleotides are TGCGCCAGCAGTCAGGACTCAGCCTCTGGGGCCAACGTCCTGACTTTC. Protein sequence: CASSQDSASGANVLTF.

The chain uses TRBV7-9 and TRBJ2-3; 8 bases are a match to TRBD2. Trimming cost V 1 base and J 4 bases; bases outside gene matches: 7. The CDR3 has 16 amino acids. Germline V gene lookup returns CDR1 SEHNR and CDR2 FQNEAQ (reference sequence). The CDR3 spells CASSLGTGTRADTQYF. The CDR3, as DNA: TGTGCCAGCAGCTTAGGCACCGGGACTAGGGCAGATACGCAGTATTTT.

This sequence joins TRBV27 and TRBJ1-1; 10 bases fit TRBD1. CDR1 and CDR2 (germline): MNHEY, SMNVEV (reference sequence). Losses at the gene ends were 3 bases for V and 4 bases for J; bases not matched to a gene: 2. The CDR3 has 14 amino acids. The CDR3 DNA follows: TGTGCCAGCAGTTTTGGGACAGGGGTCACTGAAGCTTTCTTT. Encoded protein: CASSFGTGVTEAFF.

The chain combines TRBV2 with TRBJ2-1; tentatively, D is TRBD2 (6 bases). V dropped 4 bases and J dropped 4 bases, with 8 bases sitting between them. The CDR3 runs 13 residues. Germline V gene sequence: CDR1 SNHLY, CDR2 FYNNEI. CDR3 sequence reads: CASSVGGYNEQFF. CDR3 nucleotides: TGTGCCAGCAGTGTGGGGGGATACAATGAGCAGTTCTTC.

The chain uses TRBV7-9 and TRBJ1-2; weak D call: TRBD1 (5 bases). The CDR3 is 14 residues long. Per germline, CDR1 SEHNR and CDR2 FQNEAQ (reference sequence). The V gene lost 2 bases and the J gene lost 5 bases, with 12 bases spanning the gap. The CDR3 sequence: CASSLWRDPYGYTF. The DNA for the CDR3 is TGTGCCAGCAGCTTATGGAGGGACCCATATGGCTACACCTTC.

J is TRBJ2-7 and V is TRBV5-6; 8 bases line up with TRBD1. V gave up 3 bases and J gave up 2 bases; unmatched junction bases: 7. Germline V gene sequence: CDR1 SGHDT, CDR2 YYEEEE. The length of the CDR3 is 15 residues. CDR3 residues: CASSSGTGATYEQYF. Written as DNA, the CDR3 is TGTGCCAGCAGCTCCGGGACAGGCGCCACCTACGAGCAGTACTTC.

The chain recombines TRBV24-1 with TRBJ2-5; TRBD1 aligns across 11 bases. Germline CDR1 is KGHDR and CDR2 is SFDVKD. There are 15 residues in the CDR3. V shed 3 bases, J shed 4 bases, and the junction held 3 bases outside the gene matches. The DNA for the CDR3 is TGTGCCACCAGTGATCCGGGACAGGGGGGAGAGACCCAGTACTTC. This encodes CATSDPGQGGETQYF.

V gene TRBV19 combines with J gene TRBJ1-5, with 11 bases matching TRBD1. Trimming removed 10 bases from V and 4 bases from J; junction bases left unmatched: 6. Germline V gene lookup returns CDR1 LNHDA and CDR2 SQIVND (reference sequence). This CDR3 contains 14 residues. The CDR3 DNA reads as TGTGCCACATCCGGGACAGGGGGTAATCAGCCCCAGCATTTT. Translation: CATSGTGGNQPQHF.

The rearrangement joins TRBV19 to TRBJ1-5; D may be TRBD1 (5 bases). The CDR3 runs to 15 residues. Germline V gives CDR1 LNHDA, CDR2 SQIVND (reference sequence). The ends were cut back, 3 bases at V and 3 bases at J, with 12 bases in the middle. The CDR3 region has the DNA TGTGCCAGTAGTATCGATGGACATAACAATCAGCCCCAGCATTTT. Translation: CASSIDGHNNQPQHF.

The chain combines TRBV5-4 with TRBJ2-1; 11 bases fit TRBD2. Looked up from germline, CDR1 is SGHNT and CDR2 is YYREEE (reference sequence). This CDR3 contains 15 residues. The ends lost 0 bases at V and 8 bases at J; junction bases unmatched: 4. The CDR3 sequence: CASSLGLAGNYEQFF. The CDR3 nucleotides read TGTGCCAGCAGCTTGGGACTAGCGGGGAACTATGAGCAGTTCTTC.